This TCR beta chain was obtained from a study of Tregs in tolerant kidney transplant recipients. The overall study: Related graft donors supplied nonmyeloablative bone marrow transplants, and mixed chimerism was transient. Study-level findings and limits: This study did not directly address biological reproducibility. The small number of patients limits these findings pending further validation.

Only in-frame clones appear in the TCRdb table, and some are missing; sequencing was by immunoSEQ multiplex PCR. The table shows more than 60,000 clones, with approximately 83% occurring only once. With regard to this clone: As yet, its antigen is unknown.

Unstimulated regulatory T cells (CD4+CD25+CD127-), CD4+CD25- non-regulatory cells, CD4 and CD8 cells were FACS-sorted from thawed PBMCs. The junction had 9 bases not matched to a gene; V was cut back by 1 base and J by 6 bases. CDR1 and CDR2 (germline): MNHEY, SMNVEV (reference sequence). The CDR3 runs 15 residues. This TCR came from a human donor who received a combined kidney and bone marrow transplant. The sample in question was Tregs from blood, obtained before the transplant. V usage is TRBV27 and J usage is TRBJ2-7, with TRBD2 matching 7 bases. This chain's CDR3 is CASSLFGKGRGEQYF. As DNA, the CDR3 is TGTGCCAGCAGTTTATTCGGGAAGGGGAGGGGCGAGCAGTACTTC.